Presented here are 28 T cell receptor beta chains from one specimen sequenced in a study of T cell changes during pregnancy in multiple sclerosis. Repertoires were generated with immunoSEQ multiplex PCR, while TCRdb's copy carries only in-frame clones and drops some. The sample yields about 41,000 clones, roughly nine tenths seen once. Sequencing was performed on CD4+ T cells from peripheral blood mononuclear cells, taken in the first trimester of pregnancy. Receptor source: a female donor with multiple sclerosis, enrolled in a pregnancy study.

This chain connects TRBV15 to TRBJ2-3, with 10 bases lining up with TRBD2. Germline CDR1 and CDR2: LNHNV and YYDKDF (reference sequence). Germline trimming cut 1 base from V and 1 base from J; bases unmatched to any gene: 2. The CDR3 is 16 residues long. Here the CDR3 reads CATSRGTSGGTDTQYF. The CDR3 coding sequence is TGTGCCACCAGCAGAGGGACTAGCGGAGGCACAGATACGCAGTATTTT. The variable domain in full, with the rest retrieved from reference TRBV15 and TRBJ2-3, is DAMVIQNPRYQVTQFGKPVTLSCSQTLNHNVMYWYQQKSSQAPKLLFHYYDKDFNNEADTPDNFQSRRPNTSFCFLDIRSPGLGDTAMYLCATSRGTSGGTDTQYFGPGTRLTVL.

CDR3 sequence reads: CASSEGGGANYGYTF. CDR3 nucleotides: TGTGCCAGCAGTGAAGGTGGGGGGGCAAACTATGGCTACACCTTC. The chain carries TRBV6-1 and TRBJ1-2; tentatively, D is TRBD1 (6 bases). With 1 base removed from V and 2 bases from J, the gap between germline ends came to 11 bases. Germline assignment: CDR1 MNHNS and CDR2 SASEGT. The CDR3 runs 15 residues.

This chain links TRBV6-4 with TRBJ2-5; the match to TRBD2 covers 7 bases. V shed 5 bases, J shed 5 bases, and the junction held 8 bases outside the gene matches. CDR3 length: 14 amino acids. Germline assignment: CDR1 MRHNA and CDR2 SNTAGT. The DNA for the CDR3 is TGTGCCAGCAGTTCTAGCGGTCCGAGGGAGACCCAGTACTTC. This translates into CASSSSGPRETQYF.

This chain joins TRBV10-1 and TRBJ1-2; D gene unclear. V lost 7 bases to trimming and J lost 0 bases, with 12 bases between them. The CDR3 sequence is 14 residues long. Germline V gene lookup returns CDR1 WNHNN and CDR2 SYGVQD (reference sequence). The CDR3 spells CASTPPGANYGYTF. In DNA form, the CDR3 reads TGCGCCAGCACCCCCCCTGGAGCTAACTATGGCTACACCTTC.

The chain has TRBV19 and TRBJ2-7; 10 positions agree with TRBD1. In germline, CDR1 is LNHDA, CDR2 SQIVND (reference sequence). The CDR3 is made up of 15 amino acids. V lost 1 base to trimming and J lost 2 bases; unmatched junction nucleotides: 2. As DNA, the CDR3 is TGTGCCAGTAGTATAGGGGGACAGGGGACCTACGAGCAGTACTTC. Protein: CASSIGGQGTYEQYF.

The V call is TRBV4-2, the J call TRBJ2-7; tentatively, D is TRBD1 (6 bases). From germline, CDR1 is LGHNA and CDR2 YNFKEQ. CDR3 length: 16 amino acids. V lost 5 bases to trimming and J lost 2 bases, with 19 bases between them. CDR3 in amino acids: CASSTRGGQSTYEQYF. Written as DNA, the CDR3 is TGTGCCAGCAGCACCCGGGGCGGACAGTCCACCTACGAGCAGTACTTC.

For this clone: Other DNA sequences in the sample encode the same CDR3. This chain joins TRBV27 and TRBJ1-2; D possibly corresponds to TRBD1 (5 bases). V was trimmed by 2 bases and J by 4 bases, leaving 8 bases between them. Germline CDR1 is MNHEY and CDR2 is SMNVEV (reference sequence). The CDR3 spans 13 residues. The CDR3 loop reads CASSLQGSYGYTF. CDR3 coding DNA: TGTGCCAGCAGTTTACAGGGCTCCTATGGCTACACCTTC.

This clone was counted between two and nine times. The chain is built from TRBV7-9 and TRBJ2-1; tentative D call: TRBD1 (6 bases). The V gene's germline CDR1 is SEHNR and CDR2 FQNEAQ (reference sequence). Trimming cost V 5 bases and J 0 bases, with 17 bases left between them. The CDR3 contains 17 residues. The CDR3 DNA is TGTGCCAGCAGCCTCCCTCGGGACACGTTCTCCTACAATGAGCAGTTCTTC. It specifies CASSLPRDTFSYNEQFF.

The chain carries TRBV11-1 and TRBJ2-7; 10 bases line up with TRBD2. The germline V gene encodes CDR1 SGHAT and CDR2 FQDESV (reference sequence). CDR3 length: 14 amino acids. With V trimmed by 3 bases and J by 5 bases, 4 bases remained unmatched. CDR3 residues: CASSLGLAYDEQYF. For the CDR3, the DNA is TGTGCCAGCAGCTTGGGACTAGCGTACGACGAGCAGTACTTC. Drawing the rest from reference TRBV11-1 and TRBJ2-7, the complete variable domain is EAEVAQSPRYKITEKSQAVAFWCDPISGHATLYWYRQILGQGPELLVQFQDESVVDDSQLPKDRFSAERLKGVDSTLKIQPAELGDSAMYLCASSLGLAYDEQYFGPGTRLTVT.

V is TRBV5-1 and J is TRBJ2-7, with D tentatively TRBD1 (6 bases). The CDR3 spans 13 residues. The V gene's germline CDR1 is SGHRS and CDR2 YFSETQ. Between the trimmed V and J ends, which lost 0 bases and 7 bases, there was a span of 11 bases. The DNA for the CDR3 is TGCGCCAGCAGCTTGGGGGACATGCAAGAGCAGTACTTC. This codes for CASSLGDMQEQYF.

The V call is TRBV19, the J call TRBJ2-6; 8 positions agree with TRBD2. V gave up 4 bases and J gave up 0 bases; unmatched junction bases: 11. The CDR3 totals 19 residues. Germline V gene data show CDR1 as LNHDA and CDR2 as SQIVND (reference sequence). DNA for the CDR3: TGTGCCAGTAGTAGCCTCCGGGGGGGGGCATTCTCTGGGGCCAACGTCCTGACTTTC. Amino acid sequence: CASSSLRGGAFSGANVLTF.

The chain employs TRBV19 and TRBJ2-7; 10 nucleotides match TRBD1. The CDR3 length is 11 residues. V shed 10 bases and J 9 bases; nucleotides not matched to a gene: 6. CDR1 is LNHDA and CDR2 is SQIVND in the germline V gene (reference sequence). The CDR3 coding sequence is TGTGCCACTGGGACAGGGGAAAGGCAGTACTTC. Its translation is CATGTGERQYF.

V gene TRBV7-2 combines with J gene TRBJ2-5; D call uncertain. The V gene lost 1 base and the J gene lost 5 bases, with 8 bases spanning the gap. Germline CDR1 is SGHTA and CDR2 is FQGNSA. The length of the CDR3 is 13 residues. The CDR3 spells CASSLVFSETQYF. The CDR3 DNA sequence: TGTGCCAGCAGCTTAGTGTTTAGCGAGACCCAGTACTTC.

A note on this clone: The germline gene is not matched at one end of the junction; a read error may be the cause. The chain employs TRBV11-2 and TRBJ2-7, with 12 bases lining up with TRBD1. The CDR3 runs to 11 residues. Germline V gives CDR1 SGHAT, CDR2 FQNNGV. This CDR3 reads CASSSGQGALF. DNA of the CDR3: TGTGCCAGCAGCTCGGGACAGGGGGCTTTATTC.

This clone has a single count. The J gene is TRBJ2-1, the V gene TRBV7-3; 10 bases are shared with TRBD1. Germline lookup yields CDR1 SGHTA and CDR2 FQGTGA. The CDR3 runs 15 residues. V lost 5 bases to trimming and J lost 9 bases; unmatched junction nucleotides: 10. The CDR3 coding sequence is TGTGCCAGCAGCCTGACAGGGGGCGAAAGATCTGAGCAGTTCTTC. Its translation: CASSLTGGERSEQFF.

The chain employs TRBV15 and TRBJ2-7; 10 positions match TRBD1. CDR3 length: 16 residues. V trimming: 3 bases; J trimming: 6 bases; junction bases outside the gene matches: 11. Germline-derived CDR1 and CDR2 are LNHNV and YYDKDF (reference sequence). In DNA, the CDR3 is TGTGCCACCAGCAGCAAAACCGGGACAGGGGCGGGCGAGCAGTACTTC. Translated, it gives CATSSKTGTGAGEQYF.

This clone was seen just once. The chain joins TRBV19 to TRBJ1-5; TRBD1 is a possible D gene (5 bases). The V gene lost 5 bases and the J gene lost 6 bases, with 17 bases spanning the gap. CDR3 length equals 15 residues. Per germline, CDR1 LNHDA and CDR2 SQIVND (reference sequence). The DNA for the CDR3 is TGTGCCAGTAGTCCATCTCAGGGAAGTTCTCAGCCCCAGCATTTT. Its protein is CASSPSQGSSQPQHF. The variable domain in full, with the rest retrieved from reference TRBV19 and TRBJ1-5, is DGGITQSPKYLFRKEGQNVTLSCEQNLNHDAMYWYRQDPGQGLRLIYYSQIVNDFQKGDIAEGYSVSREKKESFPLTVTSAQKNPTAFYLCASSPSQGSSQPQHFGDGTRLSIL.

Here the CDR3 DNA reads TGTGCCAGCAGCCGCGGGACAGGGGGTTACAATGAGCAGTTCTTC. Amino acid sequence: CASSRGTGGYNEQFF. The rearrangement uses TRBV16 and TRBJ2-1; the match to TRBD1 covers 11 bases. Germline CDR1 KGHSY, CDR2 FQNENV. The trim removed 4 bases at V and 4 bases at J, leaving 3 bases unmatched. There are 15 residues in the CDR3.

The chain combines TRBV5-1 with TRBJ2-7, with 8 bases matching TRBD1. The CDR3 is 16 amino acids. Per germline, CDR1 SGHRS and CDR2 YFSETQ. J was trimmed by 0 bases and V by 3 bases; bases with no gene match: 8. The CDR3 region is CASSSEYRGSSYEQYF. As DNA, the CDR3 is TGCGCCAGCAGCTCAGAGTACAGGGGGAGCTCCTACGAGCAGTACTTC.

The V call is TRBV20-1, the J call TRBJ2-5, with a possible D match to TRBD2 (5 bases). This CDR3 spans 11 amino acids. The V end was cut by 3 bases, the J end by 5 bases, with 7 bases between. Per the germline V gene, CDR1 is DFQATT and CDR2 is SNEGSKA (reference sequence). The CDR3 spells CSASRRETQYF. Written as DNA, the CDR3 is TGCAGTGCTAGCCGGAGGGAGACCCAGTACTTC.

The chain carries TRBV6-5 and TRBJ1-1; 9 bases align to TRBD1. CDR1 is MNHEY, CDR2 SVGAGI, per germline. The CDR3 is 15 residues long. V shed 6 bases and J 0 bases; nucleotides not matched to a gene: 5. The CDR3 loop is CASSTDRGLNTEAFF. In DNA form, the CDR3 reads TGTGCCAGCAGCACGGACAGGGGACTGAACACTGAAGCTTTCTTT.

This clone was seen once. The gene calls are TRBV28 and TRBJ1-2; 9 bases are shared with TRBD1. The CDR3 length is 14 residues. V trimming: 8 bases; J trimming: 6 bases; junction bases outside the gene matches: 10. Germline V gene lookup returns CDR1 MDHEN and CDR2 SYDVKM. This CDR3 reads CASGSNGQGNGYTF. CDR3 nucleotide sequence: TGTGCCAGCGGGTCCAACGGACAGGGGAATGGCTACACCTTC.

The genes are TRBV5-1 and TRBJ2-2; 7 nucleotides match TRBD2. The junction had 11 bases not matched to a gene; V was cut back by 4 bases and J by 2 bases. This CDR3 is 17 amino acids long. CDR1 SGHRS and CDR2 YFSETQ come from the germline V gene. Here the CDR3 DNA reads TGCGCCAGCAGCCAGGCGTTGGCGGGAGTTAACACCGGGGAGCTGTTTTTT. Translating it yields CASSQALAGVNTGELFF. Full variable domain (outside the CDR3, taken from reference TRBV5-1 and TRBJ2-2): KAGVTQTPRYLIKTRGQQVTLSCSPISGHRSVSWYQQTPGQGLQFLFEYFSETQRNKGNFPGRFSGRQFSNSRSEMNVSTLELGDSALYLCASSQALAGVNTGELFFGEGSRLTVL.

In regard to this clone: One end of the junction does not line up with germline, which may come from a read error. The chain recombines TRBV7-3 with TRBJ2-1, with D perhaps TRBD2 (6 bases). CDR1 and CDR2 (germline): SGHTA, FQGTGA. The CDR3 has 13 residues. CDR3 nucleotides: TGTGCCAGCAGCTGGGACTCCTTCAATGAGCAGTTCTTC. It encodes CASSWDSFNEQFF.

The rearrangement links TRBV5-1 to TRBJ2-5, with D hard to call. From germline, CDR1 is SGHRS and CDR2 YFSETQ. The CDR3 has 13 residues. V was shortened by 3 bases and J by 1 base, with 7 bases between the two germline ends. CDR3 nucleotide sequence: TGCGCCAGCAGCTCGGTTTCCCAAGAGACCCAGTACTTC. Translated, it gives CASSSVSQETQYF.

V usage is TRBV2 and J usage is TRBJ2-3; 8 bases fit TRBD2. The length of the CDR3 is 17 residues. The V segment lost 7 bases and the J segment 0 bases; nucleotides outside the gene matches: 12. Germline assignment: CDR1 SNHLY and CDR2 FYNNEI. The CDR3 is CASNEKTTSGSTDTQYF. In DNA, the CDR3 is TGTGCCAGCAACGAAAAGACAACTAGCGGTAGCACAGATACGCAGTATTTT.

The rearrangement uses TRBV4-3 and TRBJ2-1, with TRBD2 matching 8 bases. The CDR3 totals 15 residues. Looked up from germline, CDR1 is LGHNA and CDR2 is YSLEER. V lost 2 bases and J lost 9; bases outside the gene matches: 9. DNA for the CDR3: TGCGCCAGCAGCCAACAGACTAGCGTCGATAGTGAGCAGTTCTTC. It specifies CASSQQTSVDSEQFF.

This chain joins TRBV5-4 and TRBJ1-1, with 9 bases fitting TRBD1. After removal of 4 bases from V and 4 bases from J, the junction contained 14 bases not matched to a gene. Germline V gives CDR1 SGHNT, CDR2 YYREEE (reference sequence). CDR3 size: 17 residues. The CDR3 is CASSADRGIRGSTEAFF. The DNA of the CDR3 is TGTGCCAGCAGCGCTGACAGGGGGATAAGAGGAAGCACTGAAGCTTTCTTT.